Following are 28 T cell receptor beta chains from one sample sequenced in a study of beta chain features in type 1 diabetes. General study points: Moderate but significant shortening of TCRB CDR3s was recorded in all four CD4+ subsets from Type 1 diabetes patients.

Their antigen targets remain unknown. Expressed TCRB transcripts got sequenced, as all isolated RNA was reverse transcribed. TCRdb's table, derived via immunoSEQ multiplex PCR, lists solely in-frame clones and lacks some. The sample lists around 690,000 clones; around 12% were seen once. Specimen: naive CD4+ T cells from blood. The receptors come from a young man with type 1 diabetes.

This clone was found a few times. This chain links TRBV29-1 with TRBJ1-2, with 9 bases that match TRBD1. Per germline, CDR1 SQVTM and CDR2 ANQGSEA. The CDR3 is 12 amino acids. V lost 6 bases and J lost 5; bases outside the gene matches: 4. This CDR3 reads CSVGTGRYGYTF. Here the CDR3 DNA reads TGCAGCGTAGGGACAGGGCGTTATGGCTACACCTTC.

The rearrangement joins TRBV2 to TRBJ2-5; weak D call: TRBD1 (6 bases). Germline-derived CDR1 and CDR2 are SNHLY and FYNNEI. Between the trimmed V and J ends, which lost 9 bases and 4 bases, there was a span of 12 bases. CDR3 length: 12 residues. This CDR3 reads CASRTEGETQYF. The CDR3 region has the DNA TGTGCCAGTAGGACAGAGGGAGAGACCCAGTACTTC.

This clone was observed a handful of times. The chain combines TRBV5-1 with TRBJ1-1; D is possibly TRBD1 (5 bases). V was clipped by 3 bases and J by 3 bases, with 12 bases between them. Germline CDR1 SGHRS, CDR2 YFSETQ. This CDR3 has 14 residues. CDR3 coding DNA: TGCGCCAGCAGCTCGACAGCCCTTGACACTGAAGCTTTCTTT. The encoded protein is CASSSTALDTEAFF.

This clone was detected a few times. The rearrangement uses TRBV11-2 and TRBJ2-1, with D perhaps matching TRBD1 or TRBD2 (5 bases each). The CDR3 runs 15 residues. Germline CDR1 is SGHAT and CDR2 is FQNNGV. The V end was cut by 10 bases, the J end by 5 bases, with 21 bases between. This CDR3 is CATTRGLQEHNEQFF. CDR3 DNA sequence: TGTGCCACCACACGGGGCTTGCAGGAGCACAATGAGCAGTTCTTC.

The chain links TRBV7-9 to TRBJ1-2, with D perhaps matching TRBD1 (5 bases). Trimming removed 3 bases at V and 4 bases at J, with 9 bases between. Per the germline V gene, CDR1 is SEHNR and CDR2 is FQNEAQ (reference sequence). The CDR3 extends over 13 amino acids. The CDR3 spells CASSLDKIYGYTF. The CDR3, as DNA: TGTGCCAGCAGCTTGGACAAGATCTATGGCTACACCTTC.

The chain joins TRBV27 to TRBJ2-7, with D possibly matching TRBD1 (5 bases). The CDR3 runs 13 residues. V lost 5 bases and J 4 bases, leaving 12 bases between the germline ends. Germline assignment: CDR1 MNHEY and CDR2 SMNVEV (reference sequence). CDR3: CASSPIDRYEQYF. The CDR3, as DNA: TGTGCCAGCAGTCCAATAGACAGATACGAGCAGTACTTC.

The sample holds a few counts of this clone. The chain recombines TRBV19 with TRBJ1-1; D possibly corresponds to TRBD1 (6 bases). Germline CDR1 and CDR2: LNHDA and SQIVND (reference sequence). There are 14 residues in the CDR3. V was cut by 4 bases and J by 2 bases, with 11 bases left in between. The CDR3 DNA reads as TGTGCCAGTAGTACGAGGACAGTTAACACTGAAGCTTTCTTT. It translates to CASSTRTVNTEAFF.

The chain recombines TRBV7-3 with TRBJ2-1; TRBD2 matches at 10 bases. The CDR3 is made up of 18 amino acids. V was clipped by 5 bases and J by 1 base; unmatched bases: 11. The V gene's germline CDR1 is SGHTA and CDR2 FQGTGA. CDR3 in DNA: TGTGCCAGCAGCCCCCACCAGCGGGGGGGCTGGTCCTACAATGAGCAGTTCTTC. Encoded protein: CASSPHQRGGWSYNEQFF.

The chain couples TRBV4-2 to TRBJ1-6; 12 bases line up with TRBD1. The CDR3 is made up of 16 amino acids. Germline assignment: CDR1 LGHNA and CDR2 YNFKEQ. J gave up 9 bases and V 4 bases, and 7 bases lay outside the gene matches. CDR3 DNA sequence: TGTGCCAGCAGCCCGACGGGACAGGGGGCACGTTCACCCCTCCACTTT. Translation: CASSPTGQGARSPLHF.

The CDR3 region is CASSQGLQETQYF. As DNA, the CDR3 is TGCGCCAGCAGCCAAGGACTACAAGAGACCCAGTACTTC. The chain has TRBV5-1 and TRBJ2-5; D may be TRBD2 (6 bases). CDR1 SGHRS and CDR2 YFSETQ come from the germline V gene. The CDR3 runs 13 residues. The V and J ends lost 4 bases and 2 bases respectively, with 9 bases between them.

This clone was counted a single time. This rearrangement joins TRBV7-2 to TRBJ1-2; 7 bases are shared with TRBD1. This CDR3 comprises 14 residues. V shed 2 bases, J shed 5 bases, and the junction held 5 bases outside the gene matches. The germline V gene has CDR1 SGHTA and CDR2 FQGNSA. CDR3 loop: CASSLRTGPYGYTF. Here the CDR3 DNA reads TGTGCCAGCAGCTTACGGACAGGACCATATGGCTACACCTTC.

V is TRBV7-2 and J is TRBJ1-3; D unclear. The germline CDR1 and CDR2 sequences are SGHTA and FQGNSA. Trimming took off 1 base at V and 2 bases at J, with 9 bases between the two ends. The CDR3 is 15 amino acids. CDR3 DNA: TGTGCCAGCAGCTTAGTTTCCGGACCTGGAAACACCATATATTTT. Translating it yields CASSLVSGPGNTIYF.

There are a few counts of this clone. V is TRBV9 and J is TRBJ2-7; D unresolved. Per germline, CDR1 SGDLS and CDR2 YYNGEE. This CDR3 region has 13 residues. The V and J ends lost 0 bases and 6 bases respectively, with 10 bases between them. CDR3 protein: CASSVAWGSEQYF. The CDR3 DNA sequence: TGTGCCAGCAGCGTAGCCTGGGGTTCCGAGCAGTACTTC.

This clone was found a few times. This sequence joins TRBV7-2 and TRBJ2-5, with TRBD1 identical over 10 bases. This CDR3 comprises 14 residues. CDR1 and CDR2 (germline): SGHTA, FQGNSA. The V gene end was trimmed by 5 bases and the J gene end by 5 bases; junction bases not matched to a gene: 5. CDR3 nucleotides: TGTGCCAGCAGCGTGGACAGGGGGGTCGAGACCCAGTACTTC. Translation gives CASSVDRGVETQYF.

This clone showed up just a few times. The same CDR3 can be traced to other DNA sequences in this sample. The J gene is TRBJ2-2, the V gene TRBV19; D gene uncertain. Per germline, CDR1 LNHDA and CDR2 SQIVND (reference sequence). Deletions cut 3 bases from V and 5 bases from J, with 13 bases between. The CDR3 loop spans 15 amino acids. The CDR3 here is CASSIGPIGTGELFF. The CDR3 coding sequence is TGTGCCAGTAGTATCGGACCAATTGGGACCGGGGAGCTGTTTTTT.

The V call is TRBV9, the J call TRBJ1-2; TRBD1 is a possible D gene (6 bases). The germline V and J ends were trimmed by 3 bases and 4 bases, with 10 bases remaining between them. The CDR3 totals 13 residues. CDR1 is SGDLS, CDR2 YYNGEE, per germline. CDR3 DNA: TGTGCCAGCAGCGGAACAGGGAGCTATGGCTACACCTTC. The encoded protein is CASSGTGSYGYTF.

The J gene is TRBJ1-5, the V gene TRBV9; unclear D gene. Trimming removed 4 bases from V and 6 bases from J, with 14 bases in between. The CDR3 has 14 amino acids. The germline gives CDR1 SGDLS, CDR2 YYNGEE. The CDR3 spells CASSPSPGFQPQHF. The CDR3 nucleotides read TGTGCCAGCAGCCCGAGCCCGGGGTTTCAGCCCCAGCATTTT.

This clone appeared a few times. This chain joins TRBV5-6 and TRBJ1-1; no reliable D call. The CDR3 is 12 amino acids. Germline lookup yields CDR1 SGHDT and CDR2 YYEEEE. Trimming pared 1 base from V and 4 bases from J, leaving 5 bases between. CDR3 amino acids: CASSLKRTEAFF. In DNA form, the CDR3 reads TGTGCCAGCAGCTTGAAGCGCACTGAAGCTTTCTTT.

There are a few counts of this clone. This chain uses TRBV30 with TRBJ1-4; perhaps TRBD1 as D (5 bases). The CDR3 is 13 residues long. Per germline, CDR1 GTSNPN and CDR2 SVGIG (reference sequence). The V end lost 6 bases, the J end lost 2 bases, and 10 bases lay between the germline ends. The CDR3 spells CACLEGTNEKLFF. The CDR3 DNA reads as TGTGCCTGTTTAGAGGGGACTAATGAAAAACTGTTTTTT.

The chain has TRBV7-6 and TRBJ2-4; 8 nucleotides line up with TRBD1. The germline gives CDR1 SGHVS, CDR2 FNYEAQ. The CDR3 covers 14 residues. V shed 5 bases and J 7 bases; nucleotides not matched to a gene: 7. CDR3 region: CASSPGQGRNIQYF. DNA of the CDR3: TGTGCCAGCAGCCCTGGACAGGGTCGGAACATTCAGTACTTC.

The chain employs TRBV4-2 and TRBJ1-1, with a tentative D call TRBD1 (5 bases). The CDR3 contains 14 residues. V lost 4 bases, J lost 5 bases, and 14 bases lay in between. Per germline, CDR1 LGHNA and CDR2 YNFKEQ. The CDR3 sequence is CASSLGRGETEAFF. CDR3 in DNA: TGTGCCAGCAGCCTTGGAAGGGGCGAGACTGAAGCTTTCTTT.

This clone was seen more than once but under ten times. This chain joins TRBV6-6 and TRBJ1-1; D unclear. Germline V gives CDR1 MNHNY, CDR2 SVGAGI (reference sequence). The CDR3 totals 13 residues. V was clipped by 5 bases and J by 10 bases, with 17 bases between them. CDR3 nucleotides: TGTGCCAGCAGTCCTACAGTACCTCTGGGAGCTTTCTTT. Its translation: CASSPTVPLGAFF.

Only a few counts were recorded for this clone. This chain connects TRBV11-3 to TRBJ2-3; D unclear. Germline V gives CDR1 SGHNT, CDR2 YENEEA. The CDR3 sequence is 12 residues long. Trimming cost V 4 bases and J 2 bases, with 4 bases left between them. The CDR3 DNA is TGTGCCAGCAGCTCCTACACAGATACGCAGTATTTT. It codes for CASSSYTDTQYF.

This rearrangement joins TRBV9 to TRBJ2-7; tentatively, D is TRBD1 or TRBD2 (7 bases each). The germline V and J ends were trimmed by 4 bases and 3 bases, with 17 bases remaining between them. Per germline, CDR1 SGDLS and CDR2 YYNGEE. This CDR3 contains 15 residues. The CDR3: CASSSPGGAGYEQYF. The DNA for the CDR3 is TGTGCCAGCAGCTCGCCAGGGGGGGCAGGCTACGAGCAGTACTTC. Full variable domain (missing parts from reference TRBV9 and TRBJ2-7): DSGVTQTPKHLITATGQRVTLRCSPRSGDLSVYWYQQSLDQGLQFLIQYYNGEERAKGNILERFSAQQFPDLHSELNLSSLELGDSALYFCASSSPGGAGYEQYFGPGTRLTVT.

The table lists this clone with a few counts. The chain is built from TRBV28 and TRBJ2-3; TRBD1 matches at 10 bases. The CDR3 runs 14 residues. The germline CDR1 and CDR2 sequences are MDHEN and SYDVKM. The ends lost 2 bases at V and 4 bases at J; junction bases unmatched: 0. The CDR3 DNA follows: TGTGCCAGCAGTTTAGGACAGGGGGCAGATACGCAGTATTTT. Translation: CASSLGQGADTQYF.

This clone was observed a handful of times. The chain combines TRBV19 with TRBJ2-5, with D perhaps assigned TRBD1 or TRBD2 (6 bases each). The V and J ends lost 6 bases and 5 bases respectively, with 16 bases between them. In germline, CDR1 is LNHDA, CDR2 SQIVND (reference sequence). The CDR3 sequence is 14 residues long. The DNA of the CDR3 is TGTGCCAGTAGGACTAGGGACACTCGGGAGACCCAGTACTTC. It yields the protein CASRTRDTRETQYF.

A few counts support this clone. The chain has TRBV6-1 and TRBJ1-2; a possible D gene is TRBD1 (5 bases). Trimming pared 0 bases from V and 4 bases from J, leaving 15 bases between. Germline CDR1 reads MNHNS; CDR2 reads SASEGT. The length of the CDR3 is 16 residues. The CDR3: CASSEAAVRVVYGYTF. Written as DNA, the CDR3 is TGTGCCAGCAGTGAAGCGGCGGTCAGGGTAGTCTATGGCTACACCTTC.

The rearrangement joins TRBV5-6 to TRBJ1-6; maybe TRBD1 (6 bases). Germline CDR1 is SGHDT and CDR2 is YYEEEE. The CDR3 has 15 residues. With 4 bases removed from V and 4 bases from J, the gap between germline ends came to 12 bases. This CDR3 is CASSRRGYYNSPLHF. The CDR3 nucleotides read TGTGCCAGCAGCCGCAGGGGTTATTATAATTCACCCCTCCACTTT.